This entry is about one T cell receptor beta chain. Antigen specificity is unknown. Positive CCR7 selection of CD45RO-negative cells yielded the naive CD8 cells, and terminally differentiated effector memory CD45RA+ cells were excluded. This CDR3 is built from 16 residues. The V gene end was trimmed by 2 bases and the J gene end by 9 bases; junction bases not matched to a gene: 12. Germline CDR1 is MNHEY and CDR2 is SVGAGI. This record comes from a study of shared clonotypes between healthy human individuals. The repertoire was sequenced with immunoSEQ multiplex PCR; TCRdb's copy has only in-frame clones and lacks some. The sample lists under 1 million clones, almost 95% occurring once. Study results and limitations: In general, naive subsets displayed greater estimated richness than memory subsets did. Some naive CD4 clonotypes, around 4.7%, turned up in common across a handful of donors. Clonotype sharing levels among donors were expected to vary with sequencing depth.

Sequenced: naive CD8+ T cells sorted from blood. This clonotype was obtained from a man aged 25 to 40 in good health. This chain connects TRBV6-5 to TRBJ2-1; 8 bases match TRBD2. CDR3 in amino acids: CASSYAKAGAVGEQFF. The DNA of the CDR3 is TGTGCCAGCAGTTACGCTAAAGCGGGAGCGGTCGGTGAGCAGTTCTTC.